This T cell receptor beta chain was profiled in a study of CD4 T cells in relation to SARS-CoV-2 and coronaviruses. Regarding the study as a whole: In roughly 61% of donors, memory CD4+ clonotypes crossrecognized SARS-CoV-2 and at least one common cold coronavirus spike.

The method was immunoSEQ multiplex PCR; TCRdb's version includes in-frame clones alone and lacks a portion of them. The repertoire holds roughly 68,000 clones, approximately 93% seen once, with roughly 0.21% in the top ten. Germline-derived CDR1 and CDR2 are SGHNT and YYREEE (reference sequence). CDR3 length: 16 amino acids. Trimming removed 4 bases from V and 3 bases from J; junction bases left unmatched: 8. Unexposed donor CD4+ T cells date from about 2011-2018, before the COVID-19 pandemic. This clone showed up just once. The antigen is undetermined. The sequenced material came from naive CD4+ T cells from PBMCs. Subset described: naive CD4+ T cells isolated by negative enrichment. The clonotype comes from a human donor in good health. V and J are TRBV5-4 and TRBJ2-1; 9 bases map to TRBD2. The CDR3 DNA is TGTGCCAGCAGCAACCCGACTAGCGGAATCTACAATGAGCAGTTCTTC. This gives the protein CASSNPTSGIYNEQFF.